The clone carrying this T cell receptor beta chain was picked up one time. Residents of 24 US areas, aged roughly 18 to 90 years, made up the participants. Participants' reported clinical history set cohort assignment. Recovered Cohort 3 donors showed two negative PCRs, clearance, or symptom resolution. This CDR3 is 14 amino acids long. CDR1 and CDR2 (germline): SGHNT, YYREEE (reference sequence). The ends were cut back, 4 bases at V and 6 bases at J, with 14 bases in the middle. These data originate in a study of blood T cell repertoires in COVID-19. The method was immunoSEQ multiplex PCR; TCRdb's version includes in-frame clones alone and lacks a portion of them. This table holds roughly 220,000 clones, approximately 80% found once.

Material for sequencing was PBMCs or T cells enriched from blood (not recorded which). V is TRBV5-4 and J is TRBJ2-1, with D possibly being TRBD1 (5 bases). This sequence originates from a man in his forties who had recovered from COVID-19. This CDR3 reads CASSPPGYSNEQFF. DNA for the CDR3: TGTGCCAGCAGCCCTCCAGGGTATTCCAATGAGCAGTTCTTC.